The rows below give T cell receptor beta chains drawn from one sample of a study of CD8 T cells in Susac syndrome. Using its own MiXCR run on the immunoSEQ multiplex PCR reads, TCRdb lists one record per CDR3 protein. The sample contains roughly 170,000 distinct CDR3 sequences, approximately 93% of which appear only once. The sample consisted of CD4+ T cells from PBMCs. These receptors all come from a human donor with multiple sclerosis. CDR3s include the opening cysteine and the closing phenylalanine or tryptophan. Fields, in order: D gene, clone size, J gene, V gene, CDR3 protein, CDR3 DNA. D genes are given only for firm matches. Clone size, where shown, is once, few, many, or a class for clones that have expanded.

TRBD1	-	TRBJ2-5	TRBV12-5	CASGFPGTGETQYF	TGTGCTAGTGGTTTCCCCGGGACAGGCGAGACCCAGTACTTC
-	-	TRBJ1-2	TRBV6-6	CASSRDRIYGYTF	TGTGCCAGCAGTCGCGACAGGATCTATGGCTACACCTTC
TRBD2	once	TRBJ2-5	TRBV4-3	CASSQPRPRTSGQETQYF	TGCGCCAGCAGCCAACCCCGGCCCCGGACTAGCGGACAAGAGACCCAGTACTTC
-	-	TRBJ2-7	TRBV10-3	CAISEVSNEQYF	TGTGCCATCAGTGAGGTCAGCAACGAGCAGTACTTC
-	-	TRBJ1-2	TRBV19	CASASRSGGYTF	TGTGCCAGCGCTTCAAGGTCCGGGGGCTACACCTTC
-	once	TRBJ1-1	TRBV5-1	CASSFGGAPTEAFF	TGCGCCAGCAGCTTCGGGGGGGCGCCCACTGAAGCTTTCTTT
-	-	TRBJ2-7	TRBV28	CASLSGQSYEQYF	TGTGCCAGCTTATCCGGACAGTCCTACGAGCAGTACTTC
-	-	TRBJ1-1	TRBV28	CASSLGGRLDTEAFF	TGTGCCAGCAGTTTGGGGGGCCGATTGGACACTGAAGCTTTCTTT
TRBD1	-	TRBJ2-3	TRBV3-1	CASSVPDRGRGSSTDTQYF	TGTGCCAGCAGCGTCCCGGACAGGGGGCGCGGGTCTAGCACAGATACGCAGTATTTT
-	-	TRBJ1-2	TRBV27	CASSPQVSFGYTF	TGTGCCAGCAGTCCCCAAGTCAGCTTTGGCTACACCTTC
-	-	TRBJ2-3	TRBV20-1	CSAYSVSTDTQYF	TGCAGTGCCTACAGTGTTAGCACAGATACGCAGTATTTT
-	-	TRBJ1-2	TRBV24-1	CATSDPGLGNYGYTF	TGTGCCACCAGTGACCCGGGACTGGGTAACTATGGCTACACCTTC
-	-	TRBJ1-5	TRBV5-1	CASRDGLGNQPQHF	TGCGCCAGCAGGGACGGGCTGGGCAATCAGCCCCAGCATTTT
-	-	TRBJ1-1	TRBV20-1	CSATRSNTEAFF	TGCAGTGCTACGCGCTCGAACACTGAAGCTTTCTTT
TRBD1	-	TRBJ2-7	TRBV3-1	CASSQEWTGSVSYEQYF	TGTGCCAGCAGCCAAGAATGGACAGGGTCGGTGTCCTACGAGCAGTACTTC
-	few	TRBJ2-7	TRBV28	CAISDSYEQYF	TGTGCCATTTCAGACAGCTACGAGCAGTACTTC
-	-	TRBJ2-3	TRBV18	CASSPPEGTDTQYF	TGTGCCAGCTCACCACCTGAGGGGACAGATACGCAGTATTTT
-	-	TRBJ2-1	TRBV7-3	CASSPGGPGYNEQFF	TGTGCCAGCAGCCCCGGAGGGCCGGGATACAATGAGCAGTTCTTC
-	-	TRBJ1-3	TRBV5-1	CASSPASFSGNTIYF	TGCGCCAGCAGCCCTGCGTCTTTCTCTGGAAACACCATATATTTT
TRBD1	-	TRBJ1-1	TRBV30	CAWRWTGGNTEAFF	TGTGCCTGGAGATGGACAGGGGGCAACACTGAAGCTTTCTTT
-	-	TRBJ1-1	TRBV12-3/TRBV12-4	CASSFAVSGDTEAFF	TGTGCCAGCAGTTTCGCGGTCAGCGGTGACACTGAAGCTTTCTTT
-	-	TRBJ2-4	TRBV9	CASSVGPDSKNIQYF	TGTGCCAGCAGCGTAGGACCGGACAGCAAAAACATTCAGTACTTC
TRBD2	-	TRBJ2-3	TRBV4-2	CASSQGASGARTDTQYF	TGTGCCAGCAGCCAAGGAGCTAGCGGGGCTCGCACAGATACGCAGTATTTT
-	-	TRBJ1-2	TRBV7-9	CASSLGGFGYTF	TGTGCCAGCAGCTTAGGAGGGTTTGGCTACACCTTC
-	-	TRBJ2-5	TRBV7-2	CASSLGGGGGLETQYF	TGTGCCAGCAGCTTAGGAGGCGGCGGGGGCCTAGAGACCCAGTACTTC